One and the same sample provided the 32 T cell receptor beta chains below, sequenced in a study of a mutant IDH1 vaccine in newly diagnosed glioma. Time point: week 5, during vaccination. In the vaccine, a single dose held 300 ug of the mutant IDH1 20-mer peptide, along with topical imiquimod. Assay used: immunoSEQ multiplex PCR; TCRdb lists only in-frame clones, some missing. The data hold some 27,000 clones, with around 79% observed a single time. Antigens for these TCRs are unknown. The sample was PBMCs, taken from a glioma patient whose treatment included an IDH1 peptide vaccine. These receptor sequences come from a man aged 35-49 years with glioma.

This clone has only a few counts. The chain combines TRBV4-2 with TRBJ2-2; 12 bases fit TRBD2. Per germline, CDR1 LGHNA and CDR2 YNFKEQ. The CDR3 spans 15 residues. J lost 6 bases, V lost 7 bases, and 6 bases had no gene match. Here the CDR3 reads CASTRLAGASGELFF. DNA for the CDR3: TGTGCCAGCACTCGACTAGCGGGAGCATCCGGGGAGCTGTTTTTT.

CDR3 DNA: TGTGCCAGTAGTCTTCACACAGGGATGAACACTGAAGCTTTCTTT. Residues: CASSLHTGMNTEAFF. The chain is built from TRBV19 and TRBJ1-1; TRBD1 is a possible D gene (6 bases). The V and J ends lost 5 bases and 0 bases respectively, with 13 bases between them. CDR3 length: 15 amino acids. The germline V gene has CDR1 LNHDA and CDR2 SQIVND (reference sequence).

By share, this clone counts as medium-sized. The chain uses TRBV7-8 and TRBJ1-5; 8 bases are a match to TRBD1. This CDR3 comprises 15 residues. V trimming: 2 bases; J trimming: 5 bases; junction bases outside the gene matches: 5. Germline values: CDR1 SGHVS, CDR2 FQNEAQ. CDR3 DNA sequence: TGTGCCAGCAGCTTACAGGGGGCGCAAGATCAGCCCCAGCATTTT. It yields the protein CASSLQGAQDQPQHF.

This chain uses TRBV19 with TRBJ1-1, with D unresolved. The CDR3 is made up of 13 amino acids. Looked up from germline, CDR1 is LNHDA and CDR2 is SQIVND (reference sequence). Trimming removed 5 bases at V and 5 bases at J, with 12 bases between. CDR3 DNA sequence: TGTGCCAGTAGTTTCGGACGGAGTACTGAAGCTTTCTTT. Translating gives CASSFGRSTEAFF. The full variable domain, in which reference TRBV19 and TRBJ1-1 provide the parts outside the CDR3, is DGGITQSPKYLFRKEGQNVTLSCEQNLNHDAMYWYRQDPGQGLRLIYYSQIVNDFQKGDIAEGYSVSREKKESFPLTVTSAQKNPTAFYLCASSFGRSTEAFFGQGTRLTVV.

The chain is built from TRBV11-2 and TRBJ2-1, with a tentative D call TRBD2 (6 bases). The CDR3 runs to 16 residues. Looked up from germline, CDR1 is SGHAT and CDR2 is FQNNGV. Between the trimmed V and J ends, which lost 1 base and 2 bases, there was a span of 12 bases. CDR3 in DNA: TGTGCCAGCAGCTTAGTGATGACTAGGGCCTACAATGAGCAGTTCTTC. It yields the protein CASSLVMTRAYNEQFF.

This chain links TRBV6-6 with TRBJ2-5; TRBD2 matches 9 bases. Germline V gene lookup returns CDR1 MNHNY and CDR2 SVGAGI (reference sequence). This CDR3 is built from 14 residues. V lost 7 bases to trimming and J lost 2 bases; unmatched junction nucleotides: 5. CDR3 residues: CASMASGVQETQYF. CDR3 DNA sequence: TGTGCCAGCATGGCTAGCGGGGTTCAAGAGACCCAGTACTTC.

The chain uses TRBV5-1 and TRBJ2-3; 7 nucleotides match TRBD2. The CDR3 runs 16 residues. With V trimmed by 0 bases and J by 1 base, 5 bases remained unmatched. Per germline, CDR1 SGHRS and CDR2 YFSETQ. The CDR3 DNA follows: TGCGCCAGCAGCTTGGGAGCAGGGAGGGGCACAGATACGCAGTATTTT. Its translation: CASSLGAGRGTDTQYF.

This chain uses TRBV7-2 with TRBJ2-3; 7 nucleotides agree with TRBD1. Germline CDR1 is SGHTA and CDR2 is FQGNSA. This CDR3 is 14 amino acids long. The trim removed 5 bases at V and 4 bases at J, leaving 6 bases unmatched. The CDR3 reads CASSLGQSADTQYF. The CDR3 coding sequence is TGTGCCAGCAGCCTGGGACAGTCTGCAGATACGCAGTATTTT.

The genes are TRBV19 and TRBJ2-3; TRBD2 matches 9 bases. The J segment lost 3 bases and the V segment lost 3 bases, leaving 13 bases of the junction unmatched. The CDR3 is 18 residues long. CDR1 and CDR2 from the germline V gene are LNHDA and SQIVND (reference sequence). This CDR3 reads CASSISAGGMRGTDTQYF. CDR3 nucleotides: TGTGCCAGTAGTATCTCAGCGGGAGGAATGAGAGGGACAGATACGCAGTATTTT.

The J gene is TRBJ2-5, the V gene TRBV13; TRBD1 aligns across 9 bases. Per germline, CDR1 PRHDT and CDR2 FYEKMQ (reference sequence). V lost 5 bases to trimming and J lost 1 base; unmatched junction nucleotides: 8. The CDR3 is 16 amino acids. The CDR3 sequence: CASSVLQGAFQETQYF. The CDR3 DNA follows: TGTGCCAGCAGCGTCCTACAGGGGGCCTTCCAAGAGACCCAGTACTTC.

The chain links TRBV7-8 to TRBJ2-1, with a weak D call TRBD1 (5 bases). With 2 bases removed from V and 4 bases from J, the gap between germline ends came to 9 bases. In germline, CDR1 is SGHVS, CDR2 FQNEAQ. The CDR3 contains 14 residues. CDR3 in amino acids: CASSLHPGYNEQFF. CDR3 DNA: TGTGCCAGCAGCTTACACCCAGGGTACAATGAGCAGTTCTTC.

The chain carries TRBV10-1 and TRBJ2-5; D not certain. V was cut by 0 bases and J by 5 bases, with 7 bases left in between. Germline V gives CDR1 WNHNN, CDR2 SYGVQD (reference sequence). This CDR3 spans 13 amino acids. Written as DNA, the CDR3 is TGCGCCAGCAGTGAGTCCCTAGGGGAGACCCAGTACTTC. Protein product: CASSESLGETQYF.

The chain joins TRBV6-5 to TRBJ2-1; TRBD2 aligns across 13 bases. From germline, CDR1 is MNHEY and CDR2 SVGAGI. The length of the CDR3 is 14 residues. The J segment lost 7 bases and the V segment lost 6 bases, leaving 3 bases of the junction unmatched. Here the CDR3 DNA reads TGTGCCAGCAGGACTAGCGGGAGGTATAATGAGCAGTTCTTC. Its protein is CASRTSGRYNEQFF.

V usage is TRBV5-1 and J usage is TRBJ2-2, with a possible D match to TRBD1 (5 bases). Per the germline V gene, CDR1 is SGHRS and CDR2 is YFSETQ. The CDR3 totals 15 residues. The germline V and J ends were trimmed by 1 base and 1 base, with 8 bases remaining between them. DNA of the CDR3: TGCGCCAGCAGCTTGATGGGGCTGAACACCGGGGAGCTGTTTTTT. Amino acids: CASSLMGLNTGELFF.

In DNA form, the CDR3 reads TGTGCCAGCAGCGATCAGGCCCCCTATGGCTACACCTTC. This encodes CASSDQAPYGYTF. The V call is TRBV9, the J call TRBJ1-2; no reliable D call. The CDR3 is made up of 13 amino acids. Between the trimmed V and J ends, which lost 3 bases and 4 bases, there was a span of 10 bases. Germline CDR1 reads SGDLS; CDR2 reads YYNGEE.

In DNA form, the CDR3 reads TGTGCCAGCAGCCCCTATACTAGCGAACGGTACGAGCAGTACGTC. Its translation is CASSPYTSERYEQYV. The chain is built from TRBV7-8 and TRBJ2-7; 7 nucleotides align to TRBD2. V lost 5 bases, J lost 4 bases, and 11 bases stayed unmatched. The CDR3 is 15 amino acids. Germline CDR1 is SGHVS and CDR2 is FQNEAQ.

This clone was seen a handful of times. The rearrangement links TRBV25-1 to TRBJ1-1, with D perhaps matching TRBD1 (5 bases). The CDR3 covers 13 residues. V was clipped by 3 bases and J by 5 bases, with 10 bases between them. CDR1 is MGHDK, CDR2 SYGVNS, per germline. The CDR3 nucleotides are TGTGCCAGCAGTGAGCCAGGGTGGACTGAAGCTTTCTTT. This encodes CASSEPGWTEAFF.

The genes are TRBV5-1 and TRBJ2-2; D may be TRBD1 (5 bases). In germline, CDR1 is SGHRS, CDR2 YFSETQ. This CDR3 contains 16 residues. Trimming pared 0 bases from V and 1 base from J, leaving 10 bases between. The DNA for the CDR3 is TGCGCCAGCAGCTTGGAGCCCCAGGGGAACACCGGGGAGCTGTTTTTT. As protein: CASSLEPQGNTGELFF.

The J gene is TRBJ2-7, the V gene TRBV15; 7 nucleotides match TRBD1. Germline CDR1 LNHNV, CDR2 YYDKDF (reference sequence). The CDR3 spans 14 residues. Trimming took 4 bases from V and 5 from J; bases not matched to a gene: 8. CDR3 coding DNA: TGTGCCACCAGCATAGACCTGACAGGGAACGAGCAGTACTTC. It is translated as CATSIDLTGNEQYF.

This clone appeared a few times. The gene calls are TRBV4-3 and TRBJ1-2; perhaps TRBD1 as D (6 bases). The CDR3 consists of 16 residues. Trimming removed 0 bases at V and 3 bases at J, with 14 bases between. Germline CDR1 LGHNA, CDR2 YSLEER. The CDR3 region is CASSQEGWGQDYGYTF. For the CDR3, the DNA is TGCGCCAGCAGCCAAGAAGGATGGGGGCAGGACTATGGCTACACCTTC.

The chain combines TRBV18 with TRBJ2-5; D might be TRBD2 (5 bases). The J call may be incorrect, as the DNA end agrees better with TRBJ2-7. CDR1 is KGHSH, CDR2 LQKENI, per germline. This CDR3 has 15 amino acids. The CDR3 DNA reads as TGTGCCAGCTCACCAGGAGGATTGGAGTCCTACGAGCAGTACTTC. Translating gives CASSPGGLESYEQYF.

The chain carries TRBV7-7 and TRBJ2-2; 9 nucleotides match TRBD2. In germline, CDR1 is SSHAT, CDR2 FNYEAQ (reference sequence). The V gene end was trimmed by 2 bases and the J gene end by 4 bases; junction bases not matched to a gene: 8. CDR3 length equals 17 residues. CDR3 residues: CASSLQAGGSITGELFF. As DNA, the CDR3 is TGTGCCAGCAGCTTACAAGCGGGAGGATCCATCACCGGGGAGCTGTTTTTT.

The CDR3 DNA reads as TGTGCCAGCAGCTTAGAGGGCGGACTGCAGCAGTACTTC. Protein sequence: CASSLEGGLQQYF. The rearrangement links TRBV7-7 to TRBJ2-7; TRBD2 is a possible D gene (5 bases). The germline V and J ends were trimmed by 1 base and 8 bases, with 12 bases remaining between them. In germline, CDR1 is SSHAT, CDR2 FNYEAQ (reference sequence). The CDR3 has 13 amino acids. Combining the CDR3 with reference TRBV7-7 and TRBJ2-7 gives the whole variable domain GAGVSQSPRYKVTKRGQDVTLRCDPISSHATLYWYQQALGQGPEFLTYFNYEAQPDKSGLPSDRFSAERPEGSISTLTIQRTEQRDSAMYRCASSLEGGLQQYFGPGTRLTVT.

This clone was observed a few times. This chain links TRBV27 with TRBJ2-7, with D unresolved. This CDR3 is 13 amino acids long. V was pared by 8 bases and J by 0 bases, with 11 bases between. Per the germline V gene, CDR1 is MNHEY and CDR2 is SMNVEV (reference sequence). CDR3 nucleotides: TGTGCCAGCGCAAGGGCAATCTCCTACGAGCAGTACTTC. It yields the protein CASARAISYEQYF.

The chain links TRBV6-1 to TRBJ1-5, with D unresolved. Between the trimmed V and J ends, which lost 3 bases and 8 bases, there was a span of 5 bases. Germline V gene data show CDR1 as MNHNS and CDR2 as SASEGT. This CDR3 spans 11 amino acids. The DNA of the CDR3 is TGTGCCAGCAGTGATGGTGAGCCCCAGCATTTT. Translating it yields CASSDGEPQHF.

This chain uses TRBV7-9 with TRBJ2-7; no definite D call. Trimming pared 1 base from V and 1 base from J, leaving 5 bases between. Germline CDR1 is SEHNR and CDR2 is FQNEAQ (reference sequence). CDR3 length: 13 amino acids. CDR3 region: CASSLVVSYEQYF. In DNA, the CDR3 is TGTGCCAGCAGCTTAGTGGTGTCCTACGAGCAGTACTTC.

The chain joins TRBV5-1 to TRBJ2-7; D is undetermined. The CDR3 loop spans 16 amino acids. Trimming pared 0 bases from V and 3 bases from J, leaving 16 bases between. The germline V gene has CDR1 SGHRS and CDR2 YFSETQ. For the CDR3, the DNA is TGCGCCAGCAGCTTGGCTGCGAGCGAGACTTTCTACGAGCAGTACTTC. Encoded protein: CASSLAASETFYEQYF.

The chain is built from TRBV19 and TRBJ1-2; D perhaps matches TRBD1 (6 bases). CDR1 is LNHDA and CDR2 is SQIVND in the germline V gene (reference sequence). The CDR3 runs 13 residues. V shed 3 bases and J shed 5 bases, with 10 bases lying between them. For the CDR3, the DNA is TGTGCCAGTAGTATGCAGGGGCATTATGGCTACACCTTC. It specifies CASSMQGHYGYTF. Using reference TRBV19 and TRBJ1-2 for the parts outside the CDR3, the full variable domain is DGGITQSPKYLFRKEGQNVTLSCEQNLNHDAMYWYRQDPGQGLRLIYYSQIVNDFQKGDIAEGYSVSREKKESFPLTVTSAQKNPTAFYLCASSMQGHYGYTFGSGTRLTVV.

This rearrangement joins TRBV29-1 to TRBJ2-3; TRBD2 matches 8 bases. Per germline, CDR1 SQVTM and CDR2 ANQGSEA. The V gene end was trimmed by 1 base and the J gene end by 2 bases; junction bases not matched to a gene: 5. CDR3 length equals 15 residues. The CDR3 bases are TGCAGCGTTGAAGGGGCGGGAGGCCTCACAGATACGCAGTATTTT. Translated: CSVEGAGGLTDTQYF.

This chain links TRBV4-1 with TRBJ1-2; 9 bases fit TRBD1. From germline, CDR1 is MGHRA and CDR2 YSYEKL. The CDR3 spans 15 residues. The J segment lost 3 bases and the V segment lost 1 base, leaving 3 bases of the junction unmatched. This CDR3 reads CASSQATGGYYGYTF. The CDR3 nucleotides are TGCGCCAGCAGCCAAGCCACAGGGGGCTACTATGGCTACACCTTC.

The chain links TRBV29-1 to TRBJ2-1; 14 nucleotides agree with TRBD2. Germline V lookup: CDR1 SQVTM, CDR2 ANQGSEA. The CDR3 runs to 19 residues. V was pared by 1 base and J by 1 base, with 9 bases of the junction left unmatched. This chain's CDR3 is CSVEVRLAGGKGSYNEQFF. The DNA of the CDR3 is TGCAGCGTTGAAGTCAGACTAGCGGGAGGGAAAGGGTCCTACAATGAGCAGTTCTTC.

The chain has TRBV7-2 and TRBJ1-2; possible D gene TRBD1, 5 bases. The V end lost 3 bases, the J end lost 1 base, and 6 bases lay between the germline ends. The CDR3 extends over 13 amino acids. In germline, CDR1 is SGHTA, CDR2 FQGNSA. The CDR3 DNA reads as TGTGCCAGCAGCTTGACAGTTAACTATGGCTACACCTTC. Protein product: CASSLTVNYGYTF.